These 17 T cell receptor beta chains came from one sample sequenced in a study of blood T cells in healthy people across ages (dated by TCRdb to about 2015). Library preparation employed 5' RACE. The sequencer was an Illumina HiSeq 2500. A second PCR of roughly 6 to 12 cycles was run with a J-beta primer mix and a sample-barcoded 5' primer. Using fastp trimming at Q25 and MiXCR clonotype assembly, TCRdb reanalyzed the public sequencing data and kept in-frame beta chains. Rows with one shared CDR3 protein collapse into an entry with the most common genes and DNA. Counted in this sample were approximately 900,000 distinct CDR3 sequences; 40% to 60% of them appeared once. 13% of the sample rests with the top ten. Sequences were obtained from blood. The origin of the receptors is a young man in good health.

The rearrangement links TRBV7-2 to TRBJ2-4; D ambiguous. The germline V gene encodes CDR1 SGHTA and CDR2 FQGNSA. V lost 0 bases and J lost 13, with 13 bases in between. This CDR3 has 13 residues. CDR3 nucleotides: TGTGCCAGCAGCTTAGCGGGGTCGCTTGAGCAGTACTTC. The encoded protein is CASSLAGSLEQYF.

This clonotype was detected once. The chain recombines TRBV7-9 with TRBJ2-3; TRBD1 or TRBD2 may be the D gene (6 bases each). This CDR3 is 13 amino acids long. CDR1 is SEHNR, CDR2 FQNEAQ, per germline (reference sequence). Trimming pared 11 bases from V and 6 bases from J, leaving 18 bases between. The CDR3 loop reads CAGGRPPSDTQYF. The CDR3 DNA follows: TGTGCCGGGGGGCGACCCCCCTCGGATACGCAGTATTTT.

V and J are TRBV20-1 and TRBJ2-7; 10 nucleotides match TRBD2. The J call may be mistaken, given a closer DNA end match to TRBJ2-5. CDR1 is DFQATT, CDR2 SNEGSKA, per germline (reference sequence). The CDR3 length is 15 residues. CDR3 residues: CSARYSGGHSATQYF. The CDR3 bases are TGCAGTGCTCGCTATAGCGGGGGGCATTCAGCGACCCAGTACTTC.

This clonotype came up a few times. V gene TRBV4-3 combines with J gene TRBJ2-7; unclear D gene. The V gene's germline CDR1 is LGHNA and CDR2 YSLEER. The CDR3 covers 17 residues. The V end was cut by 4 bases, the J end by 3 bases, with 22 bases between. The CDR3 bases are TGCGCCAGCAGCCGCCCTACCCTATACTCAGGTAGCTACGAGCAGTACTTC. Its protein product is CASSRPTLYSGSYEQYF.

V is TRBV5-8 and J is TRBJ2-3; D unclear. Germline V gene sequence: CDR1 SGHTS, CDR2 YDEGEE. V lost 2 bases and J lost 0, with 13 bases in between. This CDR3 has 16 amino acids. The CDR3 here is CASSFRRPISTDTQYF. The CDR3 nucleotides are TGTGCCAGCAGCTTCCGACGGCCGATAAGCACAGATACGCAGTATTTT.

The chain has TRBV6-6 and TRBJ2-5, with TRBD1 matching 8 bases. The DNA end is more similar to TRBJ2-7, so the J call may be wrong. This CDR3 comprises 12 residues. Germline-derived CDR1 and CDR2 are MNHNY and SVGAGI (reference sequence). The CDR3 nucleotides read TGTGCCAGCAGCAACGGACAGGGCGAGCAGTACTTC. Its translation: CASSNGQGEQYF.

This clonotype appeared a few times. The chain joins TRBV28 to TRBJ2-3, with TRBD2 matching over 8 bases. Trimming at V came to 4 bases and at J to 7 bases, leaving 10 bases not matched to a gene. Per germline, CDR1 MDHEN and CDR2 SYDVKM. The CDR3 has 15 amino acids. The CDR3 sequence: CASSWSGGSMNTQYF. CDR3 bases: TGTGCCAGCAGTTGGTCGGGGGGGAGCATGAATACGCAGTATTTT.

The V and J genes are TRBV27 and TRBJ2-5, with a possible D match to TRBD2 (6 bases). V was clipped by 6 bases and J by 6 bases, with 17 bases between them. Per germline, CDR1 MNHEY and CDR2 SMNVEV (reference sequence). The CDR3 has 14 amino acids. CDR3 bases: TGTGCCAGCAGCCGGGAGACGGGTTGGAAGACCCAGTACTTC. As protein: CASSRETGWKTQYF.

This clonotype has more than one count but fewer than ten. V usage is TRBV27 and J usage is TRBJ2-5, with 11 bases lining up with TRBD2. CDR1 and CDR2 from the germline V gene are MNHEY and SMNVEV (reference sequence). V shed 3 bases, J shed 4 bases, and the junction held 4 bases outside the gene matches. This CDR3 has 15 residues. CDR3: CASSLRTSGRETQYF. The DNA for the CDR3 is TGTGCCAGCAGTTTGAGGACTAGCGGGCGAGAGACCCAGTACTTC.

The chain is built from TRBV12-3 or TRBV12-4 and TRBJ2-1; no clear D gene. The CDR3 is 14 amino acids. V was trimmed by 5 bases and J by 0 bases, leaving 8 bases between them. CDR3 amino acids: CASSQRSSYNEQFF. CDR3 nucleotides: TGTGCCAGCAGTCAGCGAAGCTCCTACAATGAGCAGTTCTTC.

This clonotype was found a few times. This sequence joins TRBV11-2 and TRBJ2-7; 7 bases map to TRBD1. V trimming: 0 bases; J trimming: 2 bases; junction bases outside the gene matches: 4. CDR1 is SGHAT, CDR2 FQNNGV, per germline. The CDR3 is 15 amino acids. CDR3 coding DNA: TGTGCCAGCAGCTTAGATGCCGACAGGGCCTACGAGCAGTACTTC. Its translation: CASSLDADRAYEQYF. Filled out from reference TRBV11-2 and TRBJ2-7, the complete variable domain reads EAGVAQSPRYKIIEKRQSVAFWCNPISGHATLYWYQQILGQGPKLLIQFQNNGVVDDSQLPKDRFSAERLKGVDSTLKIQPAKLEDSAVYLCASSLDADRAYEQYFGPGTRLTVT.

This rearrangement joins TRBV7-2 to TRBJ2-7, with D perhaps TRBD1 (6 bases). The CDR3 extends over 14 amino acids. V was trimmed by 3 bases and J by 4 bases, leaving 13 bases between them. Germline lookup yields CDR1 SGHTA and CDR2 FQGNSA. The CDR3 loop reads CASSLGQTGYEQYF. CDR3 nucleotide sequence: TGTGCCAGCAGCTTGGGACAAACCGGGTACGAGCAGTACTTC.

This sequence joins TRBV28 and TRBJ1-1; maybe TRBD1 (5 bases). The germline CDR1 and CDR2 sequences are MDHEN and SYDVKM. The V gene lost 6 bases and the J gene lost 1 base, with 15 bases spanning the gap. The CDR3 spans 15 residues. CDR3: CASRPAGTGNTEAFF. The CDR3 region has the DNA TGTGCCAGCAGACCCGCAGGGACGGGGAACACTGAAGCTTTCTTT.

This clonotype was seen many times. The chain uses TRBV3-1 and TRBJ2-7, with TRBD1 matching over 9 bases. This CDR3 is built from 13 residues. Germline lookup yields CDR1 LGHDT and CDR2 YNNKEL (reference sequence). V was clipped by 5 bases and J by 6 bases; unmatched bases: 5. CDR3 region: CASSVGQGTEQYF. In nucleotides, the CDR3 is TGTGCCAGCAGCGTGGGACAGGGAACCGAGCAGTACTTC.

Details on this clonotype: No conserved phenylalanine or tryptophan is present at the end of the CDR3, so a read error is the likely explanation. The rearrangement joins TRBV3-1 to TRBJ2-1, with D uncertain. The CDR3 has 12 amino acids. Trimming left V 5 bases short and J 5 bases short, with 7 bases between. Germline assignment: CDR1 LGHDT and CDR2 YNNKEL (reference sequence). DNA of the CDR3: TGTGCCAGCAGCGCTAATAACAATGAGCAGTTCTCC. Translated: CASSANNNEQFS.

This clonotype was observed at least ten times. The chain employs TRBV29-1 and TRBJ2-1; D ambiguous. Germline V CDR1 and CDR2: SQVTM, ANQGSEA. The germline V and J ends were trimmed by 5 bases and 0 bases, with 11 bases remaining between them. This CDR3 comprises 14 residues. Written as DNA, the CDR3 is TGCAGCGTTTCCGGACGGAGCTCCTACAATGAGCAGTTCTTC. This gives the protein CSVSGRSSYNEQFF.

This chain links TRBV4-1 with TRBJ2-5; possibly TRBD1 or TRBD2 for D (5 bases each). The length of the CDR3 is 12 residues. Germline lookup yields CDR1 MGHRA and CDR2 YSYEKL. Trimming took 6 bases from V and 11 from J, leaving 16 bases between them. DNA for the CDR3: TGCGCCAGCAGATTCCGGGACCCCGGGCAGTACTTC. It is translated as CASRFRDPGQYF.